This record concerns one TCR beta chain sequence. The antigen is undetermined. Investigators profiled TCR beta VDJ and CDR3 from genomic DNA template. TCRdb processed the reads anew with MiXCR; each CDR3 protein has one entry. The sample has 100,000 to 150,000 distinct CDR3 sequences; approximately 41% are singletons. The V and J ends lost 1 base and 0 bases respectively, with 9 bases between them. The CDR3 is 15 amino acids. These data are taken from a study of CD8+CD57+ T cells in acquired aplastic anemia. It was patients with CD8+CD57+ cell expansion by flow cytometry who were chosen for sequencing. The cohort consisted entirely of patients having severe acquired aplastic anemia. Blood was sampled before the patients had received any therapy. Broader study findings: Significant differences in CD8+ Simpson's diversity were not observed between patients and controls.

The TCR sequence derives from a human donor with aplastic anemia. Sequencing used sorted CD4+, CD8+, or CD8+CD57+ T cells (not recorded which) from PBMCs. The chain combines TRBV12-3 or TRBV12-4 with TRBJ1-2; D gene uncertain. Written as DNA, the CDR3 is TGTGCCAGCAGTTTAGATAGCGGGACTAACTATGGCTACACCTTC. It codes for CASSLDSGTNYGYTF.